The clone carrying this T cell receptor beta chain was seen only once. The junction differs from germline at one of its ends, possibly a read error. From germline, CDR1 is SNHLY and CDR2 FYNNEI. CDR3 size: 13 residues. The data belong to a study of shared clonotypes between healthy human individuals. Within Nashville, Tennessee resided all donors, each a Caucasian adult. A CD45RA+ naive subset and a CD45RA-negative memory subset were split from CD4+ cells. The repertoire was sequenced with immunoSEQ multiplex PCR; TCRdb's copy has only in-frame clones and lacks some. The sample lists millions of clones; approximately 93% were seen once.

This sequence joins TRBV2 and TRBJ2-1; D gene uncertain. This receptor was identified in a man younger than 30 in good health. Some clones in this sample may be carry-over from other donors' samples. Source material: naive CD4+ T cells from PBMCs. Subset noted: CD45RA+ positively selected. CDR3 residues: CASTEAIYNEQFF. CDR3 DNA sequence: TGTGCCAGCACTGAAGCGATATACAATGAGCAGTTCTTC.